The next 17 T cell receptor beta chains were all read from a single sample in a study of T-cell memory formation after mild COVID-19 (dated by TCRdb to the early 2020s). The library was prepared using 5' RACE. The sequencer was an Illumina NovaSeq 6000. TCRdb trimmed the raw reads at Q25, called clones with MiXCR and kept productive beta chains. Every distinct CDR3 protein forms one entry, paired with its most common genes and DNA. For this sample the table gives around 320,000 distinct CDR3 sequences, of which roughly a fifth were detected only once. Approximately 21% of the sample belongs to the ten largest clones. The specimen was PBMCs or a T cell subset sorted from them (not recorded which). The receptors stem from a man between 18 and 29 years old who had mild COVID-19 (a few samples of this study predate the infection). The sample titles of this study are shuffled in the database, so cell type and time point are left out; the donor was told from shared clones.

This clonotype was seen a few times. The chain couples TRBV7-8 to TRBJ1-3; TRBD1 might be the D (6 bases). The V and J ends lost 2 bases and 4 bases respectively, with 12 bases between them. Germline-derived CDR1 and CDR2 are SGHVS and FQNEAQ. The CDR3 length is 15 residues. The CDR3 DNA reads as TGTGCCAGCAGCTTACCGGGACAATCAGGAAACACCATATATTTT. This sequence encodes CASSLPGQSGNTIYF.

CDR3 in amino acids: CASSQGATTEAFF. The CDR3 DNA sequence: TGCGCCAGCAGTCAGGGGGCGACGACTGAAGCTTTCTTT. V gene TRBV5-1 combines with J gene TRBJ1-1; 8 positions match TRBD1. CDR1 is SGHRS, CDR2 YFSETQ, per germline. The CDR3 consists of 13 residues. The V and J ends lost 5 bases and 5 bases, in that order; junction bases with no gene match: 5.

V usage is TRBV7-3 and J usage is TRBJ2-2, with D possibly being TRBD2 (6 bases). V was pared by 2 bases and J by 2 bases, with 12 bases between. Germline V CDR1 and CDR2: SGHTA, FQGTGA. The CDR3 is made up of 16 amino acids. The CDR3 sequence: CASSLAGLRNTGELFF. CDR3 bases: TGTGCCAGCAGCTTAGCGGGACTCCGAAACACCGGGGAGCTGTTTTTT.

The rearrangement joins TRBV27 to TRBJ2-2, with TRBD2 matching over 9 bases. The CDR3 covers 14 residues. V was clipped by 5 bases and J by 6 bases; unmatched bases: 4. Germline loops: CDR1 MNHEY, CDR2 SMNVEV (reference sequence). Here the CDR3 DNA reads TGTGCCAGCAGTGCCAGCGGGGGGCCCGGGGAGCTGTTTTTT. Translated: CASSASGGPGELFF.

A few counts support this clonotype. The rearrangement joins TRBV7-6 to TRBJ2-1; maybe TRBD2 (5 bases). Germline V gives CDR1 SGHVS, CDR2 FNYEAQ. CDR3 size: 16 residues. V gave up 3 bases and J gave up 1 base, with 13 bases separating them. The CDR3 DNA sequence: TGTGCCAGCAGCTTTCCGCAAGGCGGGTCCTACAATGAGCAGTTCTTC. This sequence encodes CASSFPQGGSYNEQFF. Using reference TRBV7-6 and TRBJ2-1 for the parts outside the CDR3, the full variable domain is GAGVSQSPRYKVTKRGQDVALRCDPISGHVSLYWYRQALGQGPEFLTYFNYEAQQDKSGLPNDRFSAERPEGSISTLTIQRTEQRDSAMYRCASSFPQGGSYNEQFFGPGTRLTVL.

This sequence joins TRBV5-1 and TRBJ1-5; no firm D call. The germline V and J ends were trimmed by 0 bases and 2 bases, with 9 bases remaining between them. Germline V gene data show CDR1 as SGHRS and CDR2 as YFSETQ. This CDR3 has 15 amino acids. CDR3 nucleotides: TGCGCCAGCAGCTTGGCGGGATTTGGCAATCAGCCCCAGCATTTT. It codes for CASSLAGFGNQPQHF. The full variable domain, completed using reference TRBV5-1 and TRBJ1-5, is KAGVTQTPRYLIKTRGQQVTLSCSPISGHRSVSWYQQTPGQGLQFLFEYFSETQRNKGNFPGRFSGRQFSNSRSEMNVSTLELGDSALYLCASSLAGFGNQPQHFGDGTRLSIL.

This clonotype was observed a few times. V gene TRBV20-1 combines with J gene TRBJ2-7; 11 bases are shared with TRBD2. The CDR3 covers 14 residues. CDR1 is DFQATT, CDR2 SNEGSKA, per germline (reference sequence). V shed 7 bases and J 0 bases; nucleotides not matched to a gene: 5. CDR3 nucleotides: TGCAGTGTCAGACTAGCGGGGAGCTCCTACGAGCAGTACGTC. Translated, it gives CSVRLAGSSYEQYV.

In its sample, this clonotype was seen many times. The chain combines TRBV10-3 with TRBJ2-1; perhaps TRBD1 as D (7 bases). CDR1 and CDR2 (germline): ENHRY, SYGVKD. Trimming left V 8 bases short and J 6 bases short, with 17 bases between. This CDR3 comprises 14 residues. DNA for the CDR3: TGTGCCATCGGGGGGTCGGACAGGCTCAATGAGCAGTTCTTC. Translating gives CAIGGSDRLNEQFF.

This clonotype occurred a few times. The V gene is TRBV5-1, the J gene TRBJ2-7; 8 nucleotides agree with TRBD1. J was trimmed by 6 bases and V by 0 bases; bases with no gene match: 5. CDR1 and CDR2 (germline): SGHRS, YFSETQ. The CDR3 runs 14 residues. CDR3 coding DNA: TGCGCCAGCAGCTTGGGCCAGGGGGCTTTCGAGCAGTACTTC. Its translation: CASSLGQGAFEQYF.

A few counts support this clonotype. The chain carries TRBV7-2 and TRBJ2-5; 9 nucleotides match TRBD2. The CDR3 sequence is 15 residues long. CDR1 and CDR2 from the germline V gene are SGHTA and FQGNSA. After removal of 6 bases from V and 2 bases from J, the junction contained 7 bases not matched to a gene. The CDR3 loop reads CASRWGTSLQETQYF. CDR3 DNA sequence: TGTGCCAGCAGGTGGGGGACTAGCCTACAAGAGACCCAGTACTTC.

This clonotype was found a few times. V gene TRBV18 combines with J gene TRBJ2-7, with D unresolved. Germline CDR1 and CDR2: KGHSH and LQKENI. V was cut by 6 bases and J by 7 bases, with 22 bases left in between. The CDR3 contains 15 residues. CDR3 sequence reads: CASSPAGHIDGEQYV. For the CDR3, the DNA is TGTGCCAGCTCTCCCGCTGGGCACATCGACGGAGAGCAGTACGTC.

V usage is TRBV7-2 and J usage is TRBJ2-1, with D possibly TRBD2 on 6 matching bases. V lost 5 bases to trimming and J lost 14 bases, with 16 bases between them. The CDR3 is 12 amino acids. Germline loops: CDR1 SGHTA, CDR2 FQGNSA. CDR3 amino acids: CASSPRSRGEFF. In DNA form, the CDR3 reads TGTGCCAGCAGCCCACGGTCTCGCGGGGAGTTCTTC.

The chain recombines TRBV20-1 with TRBJ2-1; 8 bases match TRBD2. This CDR3 spans 12 amino acids. The V and J ends lost 7 bases and 13 bases, in that order; junction bases with no gene match: 12. Germline loops: CDR1 DFQATT, CDR2 SNEGSKA (reference sequence). In DNA, the CDR3 is TGCAGTGTTTCCTTGAAGCTAGCGGGTCAGTTCTTC. It specifies CSVSLKLAGQFF.

This clonotype has just a few counts. This chain links TRBV29-1 with TRBJ1-4, with D unclear. This CDR3 has 12 amino acids. Germline V gene data show CDR1 as SQVTM and CDR2 as ANQGSEA. The V end was cut by 7 bases, the J end by 8 bases, with 14 bases between. CDR3 in amino acids: CSAGLSEEKLFF. The CDR3, as DNA: TGCAGCGCAGGCTTAAGCGAAGAAAAACTGTTTTTT.

This clonotype occurred a few times. The genes are TRBV3-1 and TRBJ2-5, with a tentative D call TRBD1 (6 bases). Germline lookup yields CDR1 LGHDT and CDR2 YNNKEL (reference sequence). V lost 2 bases, J lost 3 bases, and 16 bases lay in between. The CDR3 runs to 16 residues. CDR3 sequence (DNA): TGTGCCAGCAGCCAATTAACAGGGCCTGAGGAAGAGACCCAGTACTTC. This translates into CASSQLTGPEEETQYF.

This clonotype was seen more than once but under ten times. V usage is TRBV7-2 and J usage is TRBJ1-4; no firm D call. The CDR3 extends over 12 amino acids. Trimming took off 9 bases at V and 8 bases at J, with 13 bases between the two ends. The V gene's germline CDR1 is SGHTA and CDR2 FQGNSA. The CDR3 spells CASGKLGEKLFF. The CDR3 DNA sequence: TGTGCCAGTGGAAAGTTGGGGGAAAAACTGTTTTTT.

This clonotype was counted only a few times. This rearrangement joins TRBV7-8 to TRBJ1-1; D ambiguous. CDR3 length: 12 amino acids. Germline-derived CDR1 and CDR2 are SGHVS and FQNEAQ. The V gene lost 4 bases and the J gene lost 5 bases, with 8 bases spanning the gap. The CDR3 region has the DNA TGTGCCAGCAGCTCAGCGTATACTGAAGCTTTCTTT. Its translation: CASSSAYTEAFF.